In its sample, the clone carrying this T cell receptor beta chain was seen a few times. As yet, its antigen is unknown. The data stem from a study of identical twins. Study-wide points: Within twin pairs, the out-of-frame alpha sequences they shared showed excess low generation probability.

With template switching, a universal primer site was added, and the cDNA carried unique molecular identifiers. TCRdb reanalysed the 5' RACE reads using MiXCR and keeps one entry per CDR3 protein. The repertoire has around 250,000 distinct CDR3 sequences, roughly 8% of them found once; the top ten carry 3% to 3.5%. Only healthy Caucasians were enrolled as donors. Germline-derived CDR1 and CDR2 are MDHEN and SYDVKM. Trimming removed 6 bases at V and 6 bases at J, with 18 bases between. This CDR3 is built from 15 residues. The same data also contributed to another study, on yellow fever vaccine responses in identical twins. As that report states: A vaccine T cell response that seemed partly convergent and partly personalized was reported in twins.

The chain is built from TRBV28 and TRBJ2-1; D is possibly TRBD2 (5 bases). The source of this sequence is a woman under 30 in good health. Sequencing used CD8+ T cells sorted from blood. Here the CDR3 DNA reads TGTGCCAGCAGCCCCGTGGAGGTCCCGGCCAATGAGCAGTTCTTC. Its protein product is CASSPVEVPANEQFF.